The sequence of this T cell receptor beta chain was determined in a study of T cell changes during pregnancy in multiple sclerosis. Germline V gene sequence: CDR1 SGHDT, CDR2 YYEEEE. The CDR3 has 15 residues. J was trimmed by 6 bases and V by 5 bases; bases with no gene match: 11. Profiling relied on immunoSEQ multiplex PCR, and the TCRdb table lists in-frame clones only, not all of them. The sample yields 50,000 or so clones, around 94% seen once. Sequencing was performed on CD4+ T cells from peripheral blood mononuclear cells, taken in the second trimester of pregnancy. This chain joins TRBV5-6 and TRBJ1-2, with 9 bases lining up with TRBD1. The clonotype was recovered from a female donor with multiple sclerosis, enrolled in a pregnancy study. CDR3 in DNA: TGTGCCAGCAGACTACAGGGGGCAAGGAGGGATGGCTACACCTTC. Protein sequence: CASRLQGARRDGYTF.